This entry concerns a single TCR beta chain. The data derive from a study of T cells in Graves' hyperthyroidism and ophthalmopathy. In the study overall: Peripheral blood samples were taken at initial diagnosis, prior to any treatment.

Amplification targeted TCR beta CDR3 regions from RNA transcripts. TCR CDR3 underwent first-round RT-PCR with the HTBI primer set. Each CDR3 protein gets one entry after TCRdb re-called the multiplex PCR reads with MiXCR. The table has 500,000 to 650,000 distinct CDR3 sequences, around 15% seen once. Germline V gene sequence: CDR1 SEHNR, CDR2 FQNEAQ (reference sequence). This CDR3 comprises 14 residues. V was clipped by 2 bases and J by 4 bases, with 10 bases between them. The source is a woman aged 45-65 years with Graves' ophthalmopathy. The V call is TRBV7-9, the J call TRBJ2-3, with D perhaps TRBD1 (6 bases). Sequencing was carried out using blood. CDR3 DNA sequence: TGTGCCAGCAGCTTACGCCCAGGGGCAGATACGCAGTATTTT. Translation gives CASSLRPGADTQYF.